Below are 3 T cell receptor beta chains sequenced from a single sample in a study of control samples from healthy donors and cancer patients. Some clones are missing from TCRdb's copy, which holds only in-frame ones; the method was immunoSEQ multiplex PCR. The sample yields about 170,000 clones, about 86% seen once. Sequencing was done on a sample of blood. The source is a woman aged 25 to 39 in good health.

This clone has only a few counts. The chain recombines TRBV27 with TRBJ1-2; tentatively, D is TRBD1 (5 bases). V gave up 3 bases and J gave up 4 bases, with 9 bases separating them. In germline, CDR1 is MNHEY, CDR2 SMNVEV (reference sequence). There are 13 residues in the CDR3. The CDR3 sequence is CASSFQGGYGYTF. In nucleotides, the CDR3 is TGTGCCAGCAGTTTCCAGGGCGGCTATGGCTACACCTTC.

The chain recombines TRBV11-2 with TRBJ2-1; D gene ambiguous. The CDR3 has 15 residues. V was pared by 5 bases and J by 0 bases, with 11 bases between. The germline V gene encodes CDR1 SGHAT and CDR2 FQNNGV. The CDR3 protein is CASSQKTYSYNEQFF. DNA for the CDR3: TGTGCCAGCAGCCAAAAAACATACTCCTACAATGAGCAGTTCTTC.

The chain recombines TRBV4-1 with TRBJ1-2, with TRBD1 matching over 8 bases. V lost 0 bases to trimming and J lost 3 bases; unmatched junction nucleotides: 15. Germline CDR1 and CDR2: MGHRA and YSYEKL. This CDR3 has 19 residues. Written as DNA, the CDR3 is TGCGCCAGCAGCCAAGATTTAGGGTTCTCAGGGGGCTTCGACTATGGCTACACCTTC. Its protein product is CASSQDLGFSGGFDYGYTF.